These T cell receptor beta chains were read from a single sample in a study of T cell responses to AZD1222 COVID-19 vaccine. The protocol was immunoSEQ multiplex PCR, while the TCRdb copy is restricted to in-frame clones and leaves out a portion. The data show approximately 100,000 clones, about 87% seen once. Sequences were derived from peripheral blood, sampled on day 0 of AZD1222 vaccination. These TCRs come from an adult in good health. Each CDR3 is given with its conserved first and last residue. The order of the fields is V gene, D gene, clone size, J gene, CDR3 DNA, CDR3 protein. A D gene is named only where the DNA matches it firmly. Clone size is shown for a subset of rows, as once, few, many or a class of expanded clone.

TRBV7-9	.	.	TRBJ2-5	TGTGCCAGCAGCTTAATTGGCAGACAAGAGACCCAGTACTTC	CASSLIGRQETQYF
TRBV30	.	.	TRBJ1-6	TGTGCCTGGAGTGCCAGCAGGGGAAATTCACCCCTCCACTTT	CAWSASRGNSPLHF
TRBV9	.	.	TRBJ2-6	TGTGCCAGCAGCGTATACTCTGGGGCCAACGTCCTGACTTTC	CASSVYSGANVLTF
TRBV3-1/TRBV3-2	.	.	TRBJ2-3	TGTGCCAGCAGCCCCCCCAGTCCTAGCCATACGCAGTATTTT	CASSPPSPSHTQYF
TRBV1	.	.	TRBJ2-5	TGCACCAGCAGCCACCTCTACCCAGGACAAGAGACCCAGTACTTC	CTSSHLYPGQETQYF
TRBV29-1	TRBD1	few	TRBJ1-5	TGCAGCTTCGACAGGGGAGTAGGCTATAGCAATCAGCCCCAGCATTTT	CSFDRGVGYSNQPQHF
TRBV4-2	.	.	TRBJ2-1	TGTGCCAGCAGCCAAGATCCCCTAGAGGGCCTGCAGAATGAGCAGTTCTTC	CASSQDPLEGLQNEQFF
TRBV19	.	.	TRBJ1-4	TGTGCCAGTAGGTCGGGACGCGTGGGTGAAAAACTGTTTTTT	CASRSGRVGEKLFF
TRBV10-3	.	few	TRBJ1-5	TGTGCCATCAGTGGGTCAGGGAGCAATCAGCCCCAGCATTTT	CAISGSGSNQPQHF
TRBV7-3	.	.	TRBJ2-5	TGTGCCAGCAGCGCACAACCGGGACGAATACAAGAGACCCAGTACTTC	CASSAQPGRIQETQYF